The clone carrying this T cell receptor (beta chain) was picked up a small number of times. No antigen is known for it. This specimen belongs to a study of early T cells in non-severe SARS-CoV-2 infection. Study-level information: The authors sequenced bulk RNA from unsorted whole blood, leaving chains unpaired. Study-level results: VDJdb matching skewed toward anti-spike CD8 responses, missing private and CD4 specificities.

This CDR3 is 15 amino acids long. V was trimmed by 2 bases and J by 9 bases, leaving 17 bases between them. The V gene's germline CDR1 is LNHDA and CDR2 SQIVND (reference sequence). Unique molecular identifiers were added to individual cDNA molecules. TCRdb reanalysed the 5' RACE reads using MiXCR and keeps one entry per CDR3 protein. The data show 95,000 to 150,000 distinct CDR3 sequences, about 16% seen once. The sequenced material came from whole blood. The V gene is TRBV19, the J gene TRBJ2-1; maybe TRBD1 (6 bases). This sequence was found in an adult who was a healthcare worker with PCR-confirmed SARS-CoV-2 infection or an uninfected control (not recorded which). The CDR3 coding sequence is TGTGCCAGTAGTATAACAGGGATCACGTTAAGTGAGCAGTTCTTC. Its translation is CASSITGITLSEQFF.